This entry features one TCR beta chain sequence. Its antigen is as yet unknown. The J segment lost 4 bases and the V segment lost 0 bases, leaving 2 bases of the junction unmatched. The CDR3 runs 15 residues. Germline V CDR1 and CDR2: SGHRS, YFSETQ. The sample belongs to a study of T cell responses to AZD1222 COVID-19 vaccine. Study observations and caveats: Two AZD1222 administrations were followed by greater Spike-specific TCR breadth and depth. Clonal diversity was possibly underestimated; the donors were predominantly white British and more often female. Repertoires were collected only later (after the peak T cell response had occurred). Among spike-specific TCRs, nearly half reportedly target unmutated variant regions.

Sequenced by immunoSEQ multiplex PCR; TCRdb stores in-frame clones only, minus some. This table has tens of thousands of clones, roughly 89% appearing once. V gene TRBV5-1 combines with J gene TRBJ2-7; 12 bases agree with TRBD2. The TCR originated in an adult who received the AZD1222 COVID-19 vaccine. The starting material was peripheral blood, obtained 28 days after the second AZD1222 dose. CDR3 sequence: CASSLVLAGGYEQYF. The CDR3 nucleotides are TGCGCCAGCAGCTTGGTACTAGCGGGAGGATACGAGCAGTACTTC. Full variable domain (rest looked up from reference TRBV5-1 and TRBJ2-7): KAGVTQTPRYLIKTRGQQVTLSCSPISGHRSVSWYQQTPGQGLQFLFEYFSETQRNKGNFPGRFSGRQFSNSRSEMNVSTLELGDSALYLCASSLVLAGGYEQYFGPGTRLTVT.